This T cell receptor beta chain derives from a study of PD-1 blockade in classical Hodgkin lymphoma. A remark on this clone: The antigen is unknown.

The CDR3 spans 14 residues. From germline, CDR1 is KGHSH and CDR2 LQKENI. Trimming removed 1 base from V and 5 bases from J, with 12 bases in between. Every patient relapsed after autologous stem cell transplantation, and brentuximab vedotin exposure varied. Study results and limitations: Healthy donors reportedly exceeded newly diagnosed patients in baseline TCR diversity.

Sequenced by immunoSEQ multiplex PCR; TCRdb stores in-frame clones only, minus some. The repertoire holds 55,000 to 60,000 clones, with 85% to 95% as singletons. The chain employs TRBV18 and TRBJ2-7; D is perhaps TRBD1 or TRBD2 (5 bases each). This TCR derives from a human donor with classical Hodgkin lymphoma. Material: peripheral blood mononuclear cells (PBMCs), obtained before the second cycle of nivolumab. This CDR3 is CASSPQRGFDEQYF. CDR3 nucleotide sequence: TGTGCCAGCTCACCACAGAGGGGATTCGACGAGCAGTACTTC.